The rows below give T cell receptor beta chains drawn from one sample of a study of shared clonotypes between healthy human individuals. The method was immunoSEQ multiplex PCR; TCRdb's version includes in-frame clones alone and lacks a portion of them. The table lists about 550,000 clones, nearly 97% of them singletons. The specimen was naive CD8+ T cells sorted from blood. The receptors derive from a woman aged 30 to 39 in good health. Both conserved end residues are part of each CDR3. The D gene is left open where the match is weak. The listing skips clone size in some rows; elsewhere it reads once, few, many or a size class.

D gene	V gene	clone size	J gene	CDR3 DNA	CDR3 protein
-	TRBV28	-	TRBJ1-1	TGTGCCAGCAGTTTCGATCGCGGTACTGAAGCTTTCTTT	CASSFDRGTEAFF
TRBD2	TRBV28	-	TRBJ2-5	TGTGCCAGCAGTTTGGGACTAGTAGGGGAGCAGTACTTC	CASSLGLVGEQYF
-	TRBV28	-	TRBJ1-5	TGTGCCAGCACCGTGGGGGTGGGGTTGCTGTCGGGCGGGAATCAGCCCCAGCATTTT	CASTVGVGLLSGGNQPQHF
TRBD2	TRBV19	-	TRBJ2-1	TGTGCCAGTACTACCCCCACCTCTGGACTAGCGGGGCACAATGAGCAGTTCTTC	CASTTPTSGLAGHNEQFF
TRBD2	TRBV29-1	-	TRBJ2-1	TGCAGCGTTGCATATATTAGCGGGAGAGGGACGGAGGGTGAGCAGTTCTTC	CSVAYISGRGTEGEQFF
-	TRBV19	-	TRBJ2-7	TGTGCCAGTAGTATTGGAGGTCCCCGGGGCTACGAGCAGTACTTC	CASSIGGPRGYEQYF
TRBD1	TRBV7-9	-	TRBJ1-1	TGTGCCAGCAGCTCAGACGAACAGGGGTGGAAAAACACTGAAGCTTTCTTT	CASSSDEQGWKNTEAFF
TRBD2	TRBV27	-	TRBJ2-7	TGTGCCAGCAGTCCGACAGCGGGAGGGCTACCCTACGAGCAGTACTTC	CASSPTAGGLPYEQYF
-	TRBV28	once	TRBJ2-6	TGTGCCAGCAGCTTGGAGACTGGTGGGGCCAACGTCCTGACTTTC	CASSLETGGANVLTF
-	TRBV28	-	TRBJ2-1	TGTGCCAGCAGTAGCGGAAGTGGGCACAATGAGCAGTTCTTC	CASSSGSGHNEQFF
-	TRBV6-1	-	TRBJ1-3	TGTGCCAGCGGCCTCTGGGGGGGAGGAAACACCATATATTTT	CASGLWGGGNTIYF
TRBD2	TRBV13	-	TRBJ2-3	TGTGCCAGCAGCCCCCGGACTAGCGAGAGCACAGATACGCAGTATTTT	CASSPRTSESTDTQYF
-	TRBV4-2	-	TRBJ2-2	TGTGCCAGCAGCCAAGAACAGGTGGACACCGGGGAGCTGTTTTTT	CASSQEQVDTGELFF
-	TRBV28	-	TRBJ1-1	TGTGCCAGCAGTTTAAGGGGTTACACTGAAGCTTTCTTT	CASSLRGYTEAFF
-	TRBV27	-	TRBJ2-7	TGTGCCAGCAGTTTCCGAGGTCCCTACGAGCAGTACTTC	CASSFRGPYEQYF
-	TRBV1	-	TRBJ2-1	TGCACCAGCAGCCATCCGGACCCCAGCTCCTACAATGAGCAGTTCTTC	CTSSHPDPSSYNEQFF
-	TRBV9	-	TRBJ2-7	TGTGCCAGCAGCGTAGGGGACGACGAATCCTACGAGCAGTACTTC	CASSVGDDESYEQYF
-	TRBV10-1	-	TRBJ2-1	TGCGCCAGCAGTGAGTACAATGAGCAGTTCTTC	CASSEYNEQFF
-	TRBV9	few	TRBJ1-1	TGTGCCAGCCGTAACAGGAGTAACACTGAAGCTTTCTTT	CASRNRSNTEAFF
-	TRBV15	-	TRBJ2-1	TGTGCCACCAGCAGAGCCGTGGGAGGAGGAGAGCAGTTCTTC	CATSRAVGGGEQFF
-	TRBV14	-	TRBJ2-1	TGTGCCAGCAGCCCGGTGGGTAATGAGCAGTTCTTC	CASSPVGNEQFF
-	TRBV5-6	-	TRBJ1-2	TGTGCCAGCAGCGCGCCGGGGGCTGGCTATGGCTACACCTTC	CASSAPGAGYGYTF
-	TRBV9	-	TRBJ1-1	TGTGCCAGCAGCATTAGCGCAGGGGACACTGAAGCTTTCTTT	CASSISAGDTEAFF
TRBD1	TRBV7-9	-	TRBJ2-2	TGTGCCAGCGCACAGGGGACCGGGGAGCTGTTTTTT	CASAQGTGELFF
-	TRBV4-1	-	TRBJ2-7	TGCGCCAGCAGCCAAGAGATGGGACGGAACTACGAGCAGTACTTC	CASSQEMGRNYEQYF
TRBD2	TRBV28	-	TRBJ2-1	TGTGCCAGCAGTCTAGGGACTAGCGGATTCTACAATGAGCAGTTCTTC	CASSLGTSGFYNEQFF
-	TRBV6-6	-	TRBJ2-2	TGTGCCAGCAGTTATGGCAGGGCGGACACCGGGGAGCTGTTTTTT	CASSYGRADTGELFF
-	TRBV13	few	TRBJ1-2	TGTGCCAGCCGATCTAACTATGGCTACACCTTC	CASRSNYGYTF
-	TRBV27	-	TRBJ2-7	TGTGCCAGCAGTAATTCAGGAGGGGGCGCGGGCGAGCAGTACTTC	CASSNSGGGAGEQYF
TRBD2	TRBV10-2	-	TRBJ2-1	TGCGCCAGCATCGGGACTACTGGCCCAGGAGAGCAGTTCTTC	CASIGTTGPGEQFF
TRBD1	TRBV15	-	TRBJ1-5	TGTGCCACCAGCAGCAGCCGGGACAGGGTTCAGCCCCAGCATTTT	CATSSSRDRVQPQHF
-	TRBV13	-	TRBJ2-5	TGTGCCAGCAGCTTTGCGGGCGGGAAGTACCAAGAGACCCAGTACTTC	CASSFAGGKYQETQYF
TRBD1	TRBV10-1	-	TRBJ1-2	TGCGCCAGCAGTGAGTCCCTAAACAGGGGGGAAGGCTACACCTTC	CASSESLNRGEGYTF
-	TRBV29-1	-	TRBJ1-2	TGCAGCGTTCGGTGCTACACCTTC	CSVRCYTF
-	TRBV28	once	TRBJ2-3	TGTGCCAGCAGTTTAACGGGAGACACAGATACGCAGTATTTT	CASSLTGDTDTQYF
-	TRBV7-9	-	TRBJ2-7	TGTGCCAGCAGTAAGGTTGCCTACGAGCAGTACTTC	CASSKVAYEQYF
TRBD1	TRBV6-1	once	TRBJ1-1	TGTGCCAGCAGTGAATACCCGACAGGGGGATGGACTGAAGCTTTCTTT	CASSEYPTGGWTEAFF
-	TRBV13	-	TRBJ1-1	TGTGCCAGCAGCACTCGGACAGCCATGAACACTGAAGCTTTCTTT	CASSTRTAMNTEAFF
TRBD2	TRBV7-9	-	TRBJ2-3	TGTGCCAGCAGCTTGAGTGTAAGCGGGATGGGCACAGATACGCAGTATTTT	CASSLSVSGMGTDTQYF
TRBD2	TRBV5-1	-	TRBJ2-1	TGCGCCAGCAGCTTGTCGACGGGAGGCTCCTACAATGAGCAGTTCTTC	CASSLSTGGSYNEQFF
-	TRBV11-2	-	TRBJ2-1	TGTGCCAGCAGCTTATCCCCCCGACGGGTTATTTCATACAATGAGCAGTTCTTC	CASSLSPRRVISYNEQFF
TRBD1	TRBV5-4	-	TRBJ2-1	TGTGCCAGCAGCTGGACAGGAAACTACAATGAGCAGTTCTTC	CASSWTGNYNEQFF
TRBD2	TRBV29-1	-	TRBJ2-1	TGCAGCGTGCCTAGCGGGAGGAGCTCCTACAATGAGCAGTTCTTC	CSVPSGRSSYNEQFF
-	TRBV29-1	-	TRBJ1-2	TGCAGCGTTGGAGGGGACGGCGGCTACACCTTC	CSVGGDGGYTF
-	TRBV4-1	-	TRBJ1-6	TGCGCCAGCAGCCGGGGGGAGAATTCACCCCTCCACTTT	CASSRGENSPLHF
-	TRBV6-6	-	TRBJ1-2	TGTGCCAGCAGTTACTCGAACCAGCGTAACTATGGCTACACCTTC	CASSYSNQRNYGYTF
-	TRBV10-2	-	TRBJ2-1	TGCGCCAGCAGTGAGGTGGCCCAGTGGGGTGAGCAGTTCTTC	CASSEVAQWGEQFF
-	TRBV19	-	TRBJ2-2	TGTGCCAGTAGTTCATCCTGGGAGACCGGGGAGCTGTTTTTT	CASSSSWETGELFF
TRBD2	TRBV29-1	once	TRBJ2-5	TGCAGCGTTGAAGTCGGTGCCGCGGGAGGAATGGAGACCCAGTACTTC	CSVEVGAAGGMETQYF
TRBD2	TRBV27	-	TRBJ2-7	TGTGCCAGCAGTTTATCGGGACTAGCGGGAGGGCCCCAAGTATGGGAGCAGTACTTC	CASSLSGLAGGPQVWEQYF
-	TRBV11-2	-	TRBJ2-7	TGTGCCAGCAGAGTGCCCCCATCCGAGCAGTACTTC	CASRVPPSEQYF
-	TRBV6-6	-	TRBJ1-6	TGTGCCAGCAGTTACATTGGGGCCTCCTATAATTCACCCCTCCACTTT	CASSYIGASYNSPLHF
TRBD1	TRBV27	-	TRBJ1-4	TGTGCCAGCAGTTTATTGTCGCCCAGGGGGCATGAAAAACTGTTTTTT	CASSLLSPRGHEKLFF
TRBD1	TRBV2	-	TRBJ1-5	TGTGCCAGCAGAGACGACCGGGACAGTAGCAATCAGCCCCAGCATTTT	CASRDDRDSSNQPQHF
-	TRBV2	-	TRBJ2-1	TGTGCCAGCAGTAAGAGACAGGAAAGCCTGGTATACAATGAGCAGTTCTTC	CASSKRQESLVYNEQFF
-	TRBV5-4	-	TRBJ2-3	TGTGCCAGCAGCTTGGCCCTAGCTCCAGATACGCAGTATTTT	CASSLALAPDTQYF
TRBD2	TRBV6-4	-	TRBJ2-1	TGTGCCAGCAGTGACGCTAGCGGGAGCTACAATGAGCAGTTCTTC	CASSDASGSYNEQFF